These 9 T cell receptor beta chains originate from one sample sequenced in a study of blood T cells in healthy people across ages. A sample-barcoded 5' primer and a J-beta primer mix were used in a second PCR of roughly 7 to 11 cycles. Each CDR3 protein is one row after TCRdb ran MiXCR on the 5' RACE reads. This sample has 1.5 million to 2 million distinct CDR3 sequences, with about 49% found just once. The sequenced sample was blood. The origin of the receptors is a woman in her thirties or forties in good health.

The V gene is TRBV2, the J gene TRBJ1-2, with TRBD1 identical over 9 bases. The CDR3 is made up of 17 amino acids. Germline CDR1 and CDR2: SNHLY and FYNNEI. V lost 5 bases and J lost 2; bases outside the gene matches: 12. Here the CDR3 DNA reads TGTGCCAGCAGTACCCCGGGACAGGGATCAGTCAACTATGGCTACACCTTC. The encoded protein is CASSTPGQGSVNYGYTF.

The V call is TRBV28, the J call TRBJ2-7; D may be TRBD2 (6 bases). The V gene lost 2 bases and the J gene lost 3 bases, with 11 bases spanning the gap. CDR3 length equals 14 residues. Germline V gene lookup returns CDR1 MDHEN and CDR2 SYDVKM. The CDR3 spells CASSLSWGGYEQYF. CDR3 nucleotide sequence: TGTGCCAGCAGTTTAAGTTGGGGAGGCTACGAGCAGTACTTC.

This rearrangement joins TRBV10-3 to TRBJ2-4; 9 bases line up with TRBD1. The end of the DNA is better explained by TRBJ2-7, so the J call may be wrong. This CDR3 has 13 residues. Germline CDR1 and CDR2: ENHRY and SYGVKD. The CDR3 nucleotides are TGTGCCATGTCACAGGGGGCGCTGAACGAGCAGTACTTC. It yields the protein CAMSQGALNEQYF.

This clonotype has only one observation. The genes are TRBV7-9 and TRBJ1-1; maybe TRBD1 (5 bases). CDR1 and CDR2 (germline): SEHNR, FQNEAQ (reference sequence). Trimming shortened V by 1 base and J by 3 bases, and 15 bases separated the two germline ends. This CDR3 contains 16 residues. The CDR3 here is CASSLVWSGKHTEAFF. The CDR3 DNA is TGTGCCAGCAGCTTAGTTTGGTCAGGGAAGCACACTGAAGCTTTCTTT.

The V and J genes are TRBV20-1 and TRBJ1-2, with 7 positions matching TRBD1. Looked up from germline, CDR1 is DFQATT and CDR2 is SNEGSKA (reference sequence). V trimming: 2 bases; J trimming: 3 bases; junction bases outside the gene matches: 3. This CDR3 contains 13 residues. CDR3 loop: CSARRDRDYGYTF. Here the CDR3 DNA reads TGCAGTGCTAGAAGGGACAGAGACTATGGCTACACCTTC.

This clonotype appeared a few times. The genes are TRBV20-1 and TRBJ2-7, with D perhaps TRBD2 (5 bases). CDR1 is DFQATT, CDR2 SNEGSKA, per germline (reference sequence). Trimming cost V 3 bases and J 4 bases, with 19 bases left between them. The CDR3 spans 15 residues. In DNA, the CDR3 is TGCAGTGCTAGGGGGATAGTCTCAGGCGGGTACGAGCAGTACTTC. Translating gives CSARGIVSGGYEQYF.

CDR3 amino acids: CASSARDRRNTGELFF. The CDR3 DNA follows: TGTGCCAGCAGTGCTCGGGACAGGAGAAACACCGGGGAGCTGTTTTTT. The chain is built from TRBV2 and TRBJ2-2, with 8 bases lining up with TRBD1. Trimming removed 4 bases from V and 2 bases from J; junction bases left unmatched: 6. The CDR3 has 16 amino acids. Germline values: CDR1 SNHLY, CDR2 FYNNEI.

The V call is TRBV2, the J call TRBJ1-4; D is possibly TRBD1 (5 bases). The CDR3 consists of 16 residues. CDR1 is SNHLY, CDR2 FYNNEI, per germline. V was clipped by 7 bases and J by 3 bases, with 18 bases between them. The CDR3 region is CASKSDRRAANEKLFF. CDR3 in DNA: TGTGCCAGCAAATCAGACAGAAGAGCAGCTAATGAAAAACTGTTTTTT.

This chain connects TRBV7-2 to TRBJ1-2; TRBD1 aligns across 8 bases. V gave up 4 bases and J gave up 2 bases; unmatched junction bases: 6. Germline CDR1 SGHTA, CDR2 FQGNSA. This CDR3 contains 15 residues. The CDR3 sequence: CASSSYGQGNYGYTF. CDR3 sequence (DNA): TGTGCCAGCAGCTCATATGGACAGGGAAACTATGGCTACACCTTC. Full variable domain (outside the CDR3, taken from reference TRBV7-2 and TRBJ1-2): GAGVSQSPSNKVTEKGKDVELRCDPISGHTALYWYRQSLGQGLEFLIYFQGNSAPDKSGLPSDRFSAERTGGSVSTLTIQRTQQEDSAVYLCASSSYGQGNYGYTFGSGTRLTVV.